This record concerns one T cell receptor (beta chain) sequence. Its antigen specificity is not known. The record has no base qualities; no much larger clone is one base away. The germline V gene (reference sequence) gives CDR1 as LNHDA and CDR2 as SQIVND. Trimming accounts for 7 bases at V and 6 bases at J, while the number of junction bases matched to no gene is 7. The CDR3, from cysteine to phenylalanine, totals 14 residues. The entry retains the CDR3 DNA only, 42 bases that are in frame from base 1. The data originate from a study of cytomegalovirus exposure and HLA in healthy donors (dated by TCRdb to 2017 to 2019). A note on the overall study: According to a later analysis, the 110 or so validation repertoires were produced on the same platform as the 666 repertoires of the first cohort. The study combined high-throughput TCR immunosequencing, statistical association of individual TCRs with disease status, and machine learning to predict cytomegalovirus infection status. Along with the roughly 700-subject first cohort, a separate validation cohort of 120 different subjects was used. The study aimed to test whether cataloging public T cell receptors could reveal signatures of past pathogen exposure.

The library came from the immunoSEQ multiplex PCR assay. The study's processing was this. A statistical classification framework was built to diagnose cytomegalovirus status from the catalog of TCR beta chain sequences. TCRdb's version of the immuneACCESS table is confined to in-frame rearrangements and falls short of the full clone set. An unresolved V gene accounts for under half of the shortfall where checked; the remainder is of unknown origin. V and J calls and clone size come straight from that table; D and trimming were deduced from the DNA. The sample table holds some 150,000 clones, of which roughly 90% were seen once. The ten largest make up 0.6% to 0.8% of the sample. Separate from the approximately 670-subject first cohort, the validation cohort of about 120 subjects was the group to which the donors belonged. Points the paper makes about the study in general: Three of the identified cytomegalovirus-associated TCR beta chains were confirmed in vitro to be specific for cytomegalovirus antigens. The authors suggested that the approach could potentially be generalized to other disease states and immunological phenotypes. A later analysis lacked HLA typing for the validation cohort, so it scored co-occurrence in that cohort across all 120 or so repertoires. In the study, 150 to 200 TCR beta chains were listed as associated with cytomegalovirus. The classifier was reported to diagnose cytomegalovirus status with high specificity and sensitivity in both the original and validation cohorts. While some public TCRs were present in many individuals, most TCR sequences turned up only very rarely across donors. Subsequent analysis determined that TCRs grouped into clusters in the first cohort also showed a tendency toward co-occurrence across the roughly 130 validation repertoires, and 90% to 95% of cluster scores exceeded 0.

Material: PBMCs. Recombination connected TRBV19 to TRBJ1-4; TRBD1 fits 8 bases in the junction. The receptor's source is a man aged 18 to 35 in good health and CMV-seronegative. This receptor has the CDR3 CASTKQDRDEKLFF. In nucleotides, the sequence is TGTGCCAGTACCAAGCAGGACAGGGATGAAAAACTGTTTTTT.